Listed below are T cell receptor beta chains from one sample, sequenced in a study of T cell responses to AZD1222 COVID-19 vaccine. TCRdb's copy holds only in-frame clones and misses some; the assay was immunoSEQ multiplex PCR. This table holds some 140,000 clones, just under 95% found once. Sequences were derived from peripheral blood, sampled 28 days after the second AZD1222 dose. The receptors derive from an adult who received the AZD1222 COVID-19 vaccine. Each CDR3 is given with its conserved first and last residue. Each record gives: V gene, clone size, D gene, J gene, CDR3 protein, CDR3 DNA. The D gene is left open where the match is weak. Not all rows give a size; the values are once, few, many and, for expanded clones, a class.

v_gene: TRBV11-2
abundance: NA
d_gene: NA
j_gene: TRBJ2-1
CDR3aa: CASSYLLGARNEQFF
CDR3nt: TGTGCCAGCAGCTACCTACTAGGGGCCCGCAATGAGCAGTTCTTC

v_gene: TRBV19
abundance: NA
d_gene: TRBD1
j_gene: TRBJ1-1
CDR3aa: CASSVPRGGAFF
CDR3nt: TGTGCCAGTAGTGTCCCCAGGGGGGGAGCTTTCTTT

v_gene: TRBV6-5
abundance: NA
d_gene: TRBD2
j_gene: TRBJ2-2
CDR3aa: CASRTSGGNTGELFF
CDR3nt: TGTGCCAGCAGGACTAGCGGGGGGAACACCGGGGAGCTGTTTTTT

v_gene: TRBV19
abundance: once
d_gene: NA
j_gene: TRBJ2-7
CDR3aa: CASNKGTRSYEQYF
CDR3nt: TGTGCCAGTAATAAAGGGACACGATCCTACGAGCAGTACTTC

v_gene: TRBV2
abundance: NA
d_gene: NA
j_gene: TRBJ2-7
CDR3aa: CASRQQGVEQYF
CDR3nt: TGTGCCAGCAGACAGCAGGGTGTCGAGCAGTACTTC

v_gene: TRBV7-9
abundance: once
d_gene: NA
j_gene: TRBJ2-7
CDR3aa: CASSDRDNYEQYF
CDR3nt: TGTGCCAGCAGCGATCGGGACAACTACGAGCAGTACTTC

v_gene: TRBV5-1
abundance: NA
d_gene: NA
j_gene: TRBJ1-1
CDR3aa: CASSLGPGLNTEAFF
CDR3nt: TGCGCCAGCAGCTTGGGTCCAGGCCTGAACACTGAAGCTTTCTTT

v_gene: TRBV7-8
abundance: once
d_gene: NA
j_gene: TRBJ2-7
CDR3aa: CASSLGGLYEQYF
CDR3nt: TGTGCCAGCAGCTTAGGGGGACTTTACGAGCAGTACTTC

v_gene: TRBV5-4
abundance: NA
d_gene: TRBD1
j_gene: TRBJ2-5
CDR3aa: CASSRPDRGGGETQYF
CDR3nt: TGTGCCAGCAGCCGCCCCGACAGGGGGGGCGGCGAGACCCAGTACTTC

v_gene: TRBV6-6
abundance: few
d_gene: NA
j_gene: TRBJ1-5
CDR3aa: CASSRSRAGHQPQHF
CDR3nt: TGTGCCAGCAGTCGTAGCCGAGCGGGGCATCAGCCCCAGCATTTT

v_gene: TRBV9
abundance: NA
d_gene: NA
j_gene: TRBJ1-2
CDR3aa: CASVIGHSLSYTF
CDR3nt: TGTGCCAGCGTTATTGGACATTCACTTAGCTACACCTTC

v_gene: TRBV6-6
abundance: NA
d_gene: TRBD1
j_gene: TRBJ1-2
CDR3aa: CASRNSGGNYGYTF
CDR3nt: TGTGCCAGCAGGAACTCAGGGGGTAACTATGGCTACACCTTC

v_gene: TRBV19
abundance: few
d_gene: NA
j_gene: TRBJ2-1
CDR3aa: CASSIGRVNEQFF
CDR3nt: TGTGCCAGTAGTATCGGCAGGGTCAATGAGCAGTTCTTC

v_gene: TRBV3-1/TRBV3-2
abundance: NA
d_gene: NA
j_gene: TRBJ2-3
CDR3aa: CASSQEYQYGISGTDTQYF
CDR3nt: TGTGCCAGCAGCCAAGAATATCAATACGGTATTTCAGGCACAGATACGCAGTATTTT

v_gene: TRBV12-3/TRBV12-4
abundance: NA
d_gene: NA
j_gene: TRBJ1-2
CDR3aa: CASSFSSYGYTF
CDR3nt: TGTGCCAGCAGTTTTTCTAGTTATGGCTACACCTTC

v_gene: TRBV18
abundance: NA
d_gene: NA
j_gene: TRBJ1-1
CDR3aa: CASSQDQGGDTEAFF
CDR3nt: TGTGCCAGCTCACAGGACCAGGGCGGGGACACTGAAGCTTTCTTT

v_gene: TRBV6-2/TRBV6-3
abundance: once
d_gene: TRBD1
j_gene: TRBJ1-1
CDR3aa: CASSYDRGRDTEAFF
CDR3nt: TGTGCCAGCAGTTACGACAGGGGGAGGGACACTGAAGCTTTCTTT

v_gene: TRBV19
abundance: NA
d_gene: NA
j_gene: TRBJ2-2
CDR3aa: CASQDPGVRTGELFF
CDR3nt: TGTGCCAGTCAAGACCCAGGGGTGAGAACCGGGGAGCTGTTTTTT

v_gene: TRBV28
abundance: NA
d_gene: TRBD1
j_gene: TRBJ2-5
CDR3aa: CASSSRDRGPPTQYF
CDR3nt: TGTGCCAGCAGTTCACGGGACAGGGGACCCCCGACCCAGTACTTC

v_gene: TRBV27
abundance: once
d_gene: NA
j_gene: TRBJ1-2
CDR3aa: CASSFGRGWGYTF
CDR3nt: TGTGCCAGCAGTTTTGGGAGGGGCTGGGGCTACACCTTC

v_gene: TRBV7-9
abundance: NA
d_gene: NA
j_gene: TRBJ1-1
CDR3aa: CASSSVVRARMNTEAFF
CDR3nt: TGTGCCAGCAGCTCAGTCGTGCGAGCCCGGATGAACACTGAAGCTTTCTTT

v_gene: TRBV5-1
abundance: NA
d_gene: NA
j_gene: TRBJ1-2
CDR3aa: CASSLGGLDGYTF
CDR3nt: TGCGCCAGCAGCTTGGGCGGTTTGGATGGCTACACCTTC

v_gene: TRBV6-5
abundance: NA
d_gene: NA
j_gene: TRBJ1-2
CDR3aa: CASSLNYLDDGYTF
CDR3nt: TGTGCCAGCAGCCTCAATTACCTAGATGATGGCTACACCTTC

v_gene: TRBV9
abundance: NA
d_gene: NA
j_gene: TRBJ1-2
CDR3aa: CASSVQGAYGYTF
CDR3nt: TGTGCCAGCAGCGTTCAAGGAGCTTATGGCTACACCTTC

v_gene: TRBV3-1/TRBV3-2
abundance: NA
d_gene: NA
j_gene: TRBJ2-3
CDR3aa: CASSQALDRYTDTQYF
CDR3nt: TGTGCCAGCAGCCAAGCCCTAGATCGCTACACAGATACGCAGTATTTT

v_gene: TRBV11-1
abundance: NA
d_gene: TRBD2
j_gene: TRBJ2-7
CDR3aa: CASSPTGTSGYEQYF
CDR3nt: TGTGCCAGCAGCCCCACCGGGACTAGCGGCTACGAGCAGTACTTC

v_gene: TRBV19
abundance: few
d_gene: NA
j_gene: TRBJ2-5
CDR3aa: CASSIGQETQYF
CDR3nt: TGTGCCAGTAGTATAGGCCAAGAGACCCAGTACTTC

v_gene: TRBV6-5
abundance: NA
d_gene: NA
j_gene: TRBJ1-2
CDR3aa: CASSYSIAGNYGYTF
CDR3nt: TGTGCCAGCAGTTACTCGATCGCAGGGAACTATGGCTACACCTTC

v_gene: TRBV9
abundance: NA
d_gene: NA
j_gene: TRBJ1-3
CDR3aa: CASSPQRLSGNTIYF
CDR3nt: TGTGCCAGCAGCCCCCAGCGGCTCTCTGGAAACACCATATATTTT

v_gene: TRBV28
abundance: NA
d_gene: NA
j_gene: TRBJ1-2
CDR3aa: CASSFLRMLWRGGKGYTF
CDR3nt: TGTGCCAGCAGTTTTTTGAGGATGTTGTGGCGGGGCGGGAAGGGCTACACCTTC

v_gene: TRBV30
abundance: once
d_gene: NA
j_gene: TRBJ1-1
CDR3aa: CAWRRVNTEAFF
CDR3nt: TGTGCCTGGAGGCGGGTAAACACTGAAGCTTTCTTT

v_gene: TRBV27
abundance: NA
d_gene: TRBD1
j_gene: TRBJ1-1
CDR3aa: CASSVQGARVNTEAFF
CDR3nt: TGTGCCAGCAGTGTACAGGGGGCGCGGGTGAACACTGAAGCTTTCTTT

v_gene: TRBV28
abundance: NA
d_gene: TRBD1
j_gene: TRBJ1-1
CDR3aa: CASRPIQGARTEAFF
CDR3nt: TGTGCCAGCAGGCCAATTCAGGGGGCGCGCACTGAAGCTTTCTTT

v_gene: TRBV9
abundance: NA
d_gene: NA
j_gene: TRBJ2-2
CDR3aa: CASSVVSGELFF
CDR3nt: TGTGCCAGCAGCGTAGTTTCCGGGGAGCTGTTTTTT

v_gene: TRBV7-9
abundance: NA
d_gene: NA
j_gene: TRBJ1-1
CDR3aa: CASSWDIGSGAFF
CDR3nt: TGTGCCAGCAGCTGGGACATAGGATCTGGAGCTTTCTTT

v_gene: TRBV6-6
abundance: NA
d_gene: NA
j_gene: TRBJ2-1
CDR3aa: CASSTGLSSYNEQFF
CDR3nt: TGTGCCAGCAGTACAGGGCTAAGCTCCTACAATGAGCAGTTCTTC

v_gene: TRBV4-1
abundance: once
d_gene: NA
j_gene: TRBJ1-6
CDR3aa: CASSPGVSYNSPLHF
CDR3nt: TGCGCCAGCAGCCCAGGGGTTTCCTATAATTCACCCCTCCACTTT

v_gene: TRBV2
abundance: NA
d_gene: TRBD1
j_gene: TRBJ1-6
CDR3aa: CASIEPGGDNSPLHF
CDR3nt: TGTGCCAGCATCGAACCAGGGGGCGATAATTCACCCCTCCACTTT

v_gene: TRBV28
abundance: NA
d_gene: TRBD1
j_gene: TRBJ1-2
CDR3aa: CASGPSTGGVLYGYTF
CDR3nt: TGTGCCAGCGGACCATCGACAGGGGGGGTTTTGTATGGCTACACCTTC

v_gene: TRBV27
abundance: NA
d_gene: NA
j_gene: TRBJ2-5
CDR3aa: CASSLFLTETQYF
CDR3nt: TGTGCCAGCAGTTTATTTTTAACGGAGACCCAGTACTTC

v_gene: TRBV6-2/TRBV6-3
abundance: NA
d_gene: NA
j_gene: TRBJ1-2
CDR3aa: CASSYGAWDGYTF
CDR3nt: TGTGCCAGCAGTTACGGGGCCTGGGATGGCTACACCTTC

v_gene: TRBV7-3
abundance: NA
d_gene: NA
j_gene: TRBJ2-3
CDR3aa: CASSSNRDVGTDTQYF
CDR3nt: TGTGCCAGCAGTTCTAACCGGGACGTAGGCACAGATACGCAGTATTTT

v_gene: TRBV5-1
abundance: NA
d_gene: TRBD2
j_gene: TRBJ2-2
CDR3aa: CASSLGTSGANTGELFF
CDR3nt: TGCGCCAGCAGCCTCGGGACTAGCGGGGCGAACACCGGGGAGCTGTTTTTT

v_gene: TRBV3-1/TRBV3-2
abundance: NA
d_gene: NA
j_gene: TRBJ1-1
CDR3aa: CASSQEFGYTTAFF
CDR3nt: TGTGCCAGCAGCCAAGAGTTCGGATACACCACGGCTTTCTTT

v_gene: TRBV29-1
abundance: NA
d_gene: NA
j_gene: TRBJ2-5
CDR3aa: CSVAQETQYF
CDR3nt: TGCAGCGTTGCCCAAGAGACCCAGTACTTC